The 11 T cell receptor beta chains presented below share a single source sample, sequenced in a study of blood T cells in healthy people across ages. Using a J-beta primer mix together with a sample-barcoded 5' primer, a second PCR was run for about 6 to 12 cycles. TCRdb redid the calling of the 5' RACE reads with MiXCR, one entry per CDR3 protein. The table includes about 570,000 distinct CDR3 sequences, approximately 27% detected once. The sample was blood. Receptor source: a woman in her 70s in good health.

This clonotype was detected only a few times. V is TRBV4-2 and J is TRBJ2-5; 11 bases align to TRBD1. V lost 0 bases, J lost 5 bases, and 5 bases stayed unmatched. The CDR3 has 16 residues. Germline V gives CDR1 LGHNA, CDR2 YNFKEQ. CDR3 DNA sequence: TGTGCCAGCAGCCAAGATGGACAGGGGGCCGGGGAGACCCAGTACTTC. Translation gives CASSQDGQGAGETQYF.

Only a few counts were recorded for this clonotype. CDR3 nucleotides: TGTGCCAGCAGTTACGGAGGAGGCGAAACTAATGAAAAACTGTTTTTT. It specifies CASSYGGGETNEKLFF. The genes are TRBV6-5 and TRBJ1-4; D is ambiguous. Trimming stripped 2 bases from V and 1 base from J, with 11 bases between. The CDR3 consists of 16 residues. CDR1 is MNHEY and CDR2 is SVGAGI in the germline V gene.

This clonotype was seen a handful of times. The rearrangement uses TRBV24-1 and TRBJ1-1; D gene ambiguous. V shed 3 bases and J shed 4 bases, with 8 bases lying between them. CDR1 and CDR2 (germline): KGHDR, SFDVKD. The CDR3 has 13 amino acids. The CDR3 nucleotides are TGTGCCACCAGTGATACTCATAGCACTGAAGCTTTCTTT. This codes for CATSDTHSTEAFF.

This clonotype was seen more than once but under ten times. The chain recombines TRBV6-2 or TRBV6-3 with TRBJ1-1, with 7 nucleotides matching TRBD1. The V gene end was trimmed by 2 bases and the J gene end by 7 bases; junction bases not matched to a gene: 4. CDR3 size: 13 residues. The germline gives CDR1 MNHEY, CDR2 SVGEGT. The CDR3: CASSYRGLGEAFF. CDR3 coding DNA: TGTGCCAGCAGTTACAGGGGGCTGGGTGAAGCTTTCTTT.

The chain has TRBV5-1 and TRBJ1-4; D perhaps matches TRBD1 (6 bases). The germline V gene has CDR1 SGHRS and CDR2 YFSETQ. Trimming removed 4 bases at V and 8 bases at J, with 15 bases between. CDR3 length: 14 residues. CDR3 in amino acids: CASSLGQPPEKLFF. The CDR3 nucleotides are TGCGCCAGCAGCCTAGGACAGCCCCCCGAAAAACTGTTTTTT.

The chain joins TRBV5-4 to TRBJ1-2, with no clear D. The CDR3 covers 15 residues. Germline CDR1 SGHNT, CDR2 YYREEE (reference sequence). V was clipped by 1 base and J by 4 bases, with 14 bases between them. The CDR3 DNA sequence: TGTGCCAGCAGCTTGCTAGCAGGACTTGCCTATGGCTACACCTTC. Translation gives CASSLLAGLAYGYTF.

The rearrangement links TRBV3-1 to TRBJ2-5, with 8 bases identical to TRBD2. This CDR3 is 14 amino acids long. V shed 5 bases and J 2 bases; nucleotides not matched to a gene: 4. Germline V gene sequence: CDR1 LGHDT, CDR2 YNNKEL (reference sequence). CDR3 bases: TGTGCCAGCAGCGACACGGGGGGGCAAGAGACCCAGTACTTC. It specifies CASSDTGGQETQYF.

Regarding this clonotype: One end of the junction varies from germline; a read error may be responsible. The CDR3 is CASSPLAGIGGHTF. The CDR3 nucleotides read TGTGCCAGCAGCCCCCTCGCGGGCATTGGTGGCCACACCTTC. The genes are TRBV7-2 and TRBJ1-2; D uncertain. The germline V gene has CDR1 SGHTA and CDR2 FQGNSA. The CDR3 sequence is 14 residues long.

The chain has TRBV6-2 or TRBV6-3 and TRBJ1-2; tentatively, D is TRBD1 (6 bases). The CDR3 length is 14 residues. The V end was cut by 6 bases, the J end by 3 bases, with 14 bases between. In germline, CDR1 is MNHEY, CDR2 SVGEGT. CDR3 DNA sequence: TGTGCCAGCAGCCAGACAGGACTCCACTATGGCTACACCTTC. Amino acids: CASSQTGLHYGYTF.

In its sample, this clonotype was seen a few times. The CDR3 region has the DNA TGCGCCAGCAGCCAAGATCCTAGCTACAATGAGCAGTTCTTC. It translates to CASSQDPSYNEQFF. The genes are TRBV4-3 and TRBJ2-5; D gene ambiguous. The J call may not be correct, given that the DNA end is closer to TRBJ2-1. Germline assignment: CDR1 LGHNA and CDR2 YSLEER. The CDR3 loop spans 14 amino acids.

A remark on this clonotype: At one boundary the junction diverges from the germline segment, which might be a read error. CDR3 loop: CACRSQENTEAFF. The CDR3 region has the DNA TGTGCCTGCAGGTCCCAGGAGAACACTGAAGCTTTCTTT. The rearrangement links TRBV12-3 or TRBV12-4 to TRBJ1-1; D gene ambiguous. CDR3 length: 13 residues.